The clone carrying this TCR beta chain occurred many times. Its target is unknown. This CDR3 contains 14 residues. V lost 6 bases to trimming and J lost 2 bases; unmatched junction nucleotides: 4. Per the germline V gene, CDR1 is MNHEY and CDR2 is SVGAGI. The data stem from a study of early T cells in non-severe SARS-CoV-2 infection. The overall study: Sequencing targeted bulk RNA from unsorted whole blood, leaving chains unpaired.

Unique molecular identifiers were added to individual cDNA molecules. MiXCR, run by TCRdb on the 5' RACE reads, gives a single entry per CDR3 protein. Here the sample spans more than 80,000 distinct CDR3 sequences, roughly 15% being singletons. Study-level points and caveats: VDJdb matching, biased toward anti-spike CD8 responses, missed private and CD4 specificities.

The chain combines TRBV6-5 with TRBJ2-7; TRBD1 matches 10 bases. Sequencing was performed on whole blood. The sequence was collected from an adult who was a healthcare worker with PCR-confirmed SARS-CoV-2 infection or an uninfected control (not recorded which). The CDR3 sequence: CASRHDRGPYEQYF. Written as DNA, the CDR3 is TGTGCCAGCAGACATGACAGGGGGCCCTACGAGCAGTACTTC.